This is a list of T cell receptor beta chains from one sample in a study of early T cells in non-severe SARS-CoV-2 infection. From the 5' RACE reads, TCRdb called clonotypes with MiXCR, one entry per CDR3 protein. The data show about 48,000 distinct CDR3 sequences, around 9.5% seen once. The sample taken for sequencing was whole blood. All receptors come from an adult who was a healthcare worker with PCR-confirmed SARS-CoV-2 infection or an uninfected control (not recorded which). The CDR3 runs from the conserved cysteine through the conserved F or W. D genes are given only for firm matches. Size values are once, few and many counts, or a class for expanded clones, and some rows have none.

D gene,J gene,V gene,clone size,CDR3 DNA,CDR3 protein
.,TRBJ1-6,TRBV9,many,TGTGCCAGCAGCGTAGAAGGAGGGATAAACTCACCCCTCCACTTT,CASSVEGGINSPLHF
TRBD1,TRBJ1-2,TRBV25-1,many,TGTGCCAGCCGGACAGGGGGCAATGGCTACACCTTC,CASRTGGNGYTF
.,TRBJ2-2,TRBV29-1,many,TGCAGCGTTGAGGCGACAGCGAACACCGGGGAGCTGTTTTTT,CSVEATANTGELFF
TRBD2,TRBJ2-7,TRBV6-5,many,TGTGCCAGCAGTGGCTGGACTAGCGGATCCTACGAGCAGTACTTC,CASSGWTSGSYEQYF
TRBD1,TRBJ2-3,TRBV28,many,TGTGCCAGCAGTTTCCGGACAGGGGTCACAGATACGCAGTATTTT,CASSFRTGVTDTQYF
.,TRBJ1-5,TRBV29-1,few,TGCAGCGTCGAAACGGGACCGGGGCCCCAGCATTTT,CSVETGPGPQHF
TRBD2,TRBJ2-3,TRBV18,.,TGTGCCAGCTCACTCCCTCTAGCGGGAGTCCCTACAGATACGCAGTATTTT,CASSLPLAGVPTDTQYF
.,TRBJ1-6,TRBV13,.,TGTGCCAGCAGCTTAGGGGGGGATTCACCCCTCCACTTT,CASSLGGDSPLHF
TRBD2,TRBJ2-7,TRBV14,medium-sized,TGTGCCAGCAGCCAAGAAGGCGGGAGCGACTACGAGCAGTACTTC,CASSQEGGSDYEQYF
.,TRBJ1-5,TRBV20-1,.,TGCAGTGCGGAGCAGTATAGCAATCAGCCCCAGCATTTT,CSAEQYSNQPQHF
.,TRBJ2-7,TRBV20-1,few,TGCAGTGCTAGAGATAGTTGGGTTTACGAGCAGTACTTC,CSARDSWVYEQYF
.,TRBJ2-5,TRBV14,few,TGTGCCAGCAGCCAAGCCGGGCCGGAGACCCAGTACTTC,CASSQAGPETQYF
.,TRBJ2-6,TRBV4-1,many,TGCGCCAGCAGGCCTAATGAAATCACTGGGGCCAACGTCCTGACTTTC,CASRPNEITGANVLTF
.,TRBJ1-1,TRBV29-1,.,TGCAGCGTTGTAGGAGGTAACACTGAAGCTTTCTTT,CSVVGGNTEAFF
.,TRBJ2-5,TRBV9,few,TGTGCCAGCAGCGTAGGGGCGAAATTTCAAGAGACCCAGTACTTC,CASSVGAKFQETQYF
TRBD1,TRBJ1-4,TRBV28,many,TGTGCCAGCAGCGGACAGGGGAGTGAAAAACTGTTTTTT,CASSGQGSEKLFF
.,TRBJ2-7,TRBV5-4,many,TGTGCCAGCAGCTCCGAGTCCTGGGACTACGAGCAGTACTTC,CASSSESWDYEQYF
.,TRBJ1-1,TRBV7-9,many,TGTGCCAGCAGCTTAGCAGCGGGCTTGAACACTGAAGCTTTCTTT,CASSLAAGLNTEAFF
.,TRBJ2-2,TRBV20-1,few,TGCAGTGCTAGGGACTACCTCCTCCGGGGAGACACCGGGGAGCTGTTTTTT,CSARDYLLRGDTGELFF
.,TRBJ2-7,TRBV7-2,.,TGTGCCAGCAGCCCCGCCGGACGAGGGTTATACGAGCAGTACTTC,CASSPAGRGLYEQYF
.,TRBJ1-1,TRBV10-3,many,TGTGCCATCAGTGATTATGGGGGAGGGAACACTGAAGCTTTCTTT,CAISDYGGGNTEAFF
.,TRBJ1-1,TRBV11-2,few,TGTGCCAGCAGCTTCAATAAAGCTTTCTTT,CASSFNKAFF
TRBD2,TRBJ2-7,TRBV20-1,many,TGCAGTGCTAGAGCCCCAAGGCTCAGCGGGGTACTATACGAGCAGTACTTC,CSARAPRLSGVLYEQYF
TRBD2,TRBJ2-1,TRBV7-3,.,TGTGCCAGCAGCTTAGTAGGTAGCGGGGCCTACAATGAGCAGTTCTTC,CASSLVGSGAYNEQFF
TRBD2,TRBJ2-2,TRBV28,few,TGTGCCAGCAGTCCTCTAGCGGGACTGAACACCGGGGAGCTGTTTTTT,CASSPLAGLNTGELFF
.,TRBJ1-6,TRBV6-5,many,TGTGCCAGCAGTTACGCAGGGAGTGGGAATTCACCCCTCCACTTT,CASSYAGSGNSPLHF
TRBD2,TRBJ2-7,TRBV30,many,TGTGCCTGGAGCCAGGGACTAGGCTCCTACGAGCAGTACTTC,CAWSQGLGSYEQYF
.,TRBJ2-5,TRBV19,many,TGTGCCAGTAAGGGTAGTGCTTTCGAAGAGACCCAGTACTTC,CASKGSAFEETQYF
.,TRBJ1-1,TRBV27,few,TGTGCCAGCAGTTTACGATCGCCGAACACTGAAGCTTTCTTT,CASSLRSPNTEAFF
.,TRBJ1-1,TRBV29-1,many,TGCAGCGTTGAATTTTGGGGTGGTGAAGCTTTCTTT,CSVEFWGGEAFF
TRBD2,TRBJ2-7,TRBV11-2,many,TGTGCCAGCAGCTTCTGGACTAGCGGGGCCAGGAACGAGCAGTACTTC,CASSFWTSGARNEQYF
.,TRBJ1-1,TRBV29-1,many,TGCAGCGTTGTTGGGGGAGACACTGAAGCTTTCTTT,CSVVGGDTEAFF
TRBD2,TRBJ2-1,TRBV7-9,.,TGTGCCAGCAGCCCGAGACTAGCGGCGAGTTCCGGTGAGCAGTTCTTC,CASSPRLAASSGEQFF
.,TRBJ1-1,TRBV6-5,few,TGTGCCAGCAGTTATCGGATAGGGGGGCTGAACACTGAAGCTTTCTTT,CASSYRIGGLNTEAFF
.,TRBJ1-6,TRBV7-8,.,TGTGCCAGCAGCCTTGTCGGCTCCTATAATTCACCCCTCCACTTT,CASSLVGSYNSPLHF
.,TRBJ2-7,TRBV20-1,few,TGCAGTGCTAGAGGGAGGACAGACTCCTACGAGCAGTACTTC,CSARGRTDSYEQYF
.,TRBJ2-7,TRBV6-5,many,TGTGCCAGCAGGGTGCACCGGGACACGGCCTACGAGCAGTACTTC,CASRVHRDTAYEQYF
.,TRBJ2-2,TRBV11-2,many,TGTGCCAGCAGCTTAGTCCGGAACACCGGGGAGCTGTTTTTT,CASSLVRNTGELFF
.,TRBJ2-6,TRBV28,few,TGTGCCAGCAGTCCCTCCTGGACGGTAAAGAGCTCTGGGGCCAACGTCCTGACTTTC,CASSPSWTVKSSGANVLTF
.,TRBJ1-1,TRBV11-2,many,TGTGCCAGCAGCCCGGCCCCAGGGAGGGCTGAAGCTTTCTTT,CASSPAPGRAEAFF
.,TRBJ1-2,TRBV24-1,many,TGTGCCACCAGCCCAGCAACGCCCGGATATGGCTACACCTTC,CATSPATPGYGYTF
.,TRBJ2-2,TRBV3-1,many,TGTGCCAGCAGGGGATACAGGACAGCGAGGAACACCGGGGAGCTGTTTTTT,CASRGYRTARNTGELFF
.,TRBJ2-7,TRBV7-9,many,TGTGCCAGCAGCTTAGTAGGTCGCGAGCAGTACTTC,CASSLVGREQYF
TRBD1,TRBJ2-1,TRBV3-1,many,TGTGCCAGCAGCCAAGGGGACAGAGCCTACAATGAGCAGTTCTTC,CASSQGDRAYNEQFF
.,TRBJ1-4,TRBV20-1,many,TGCAGTGCTGGGTATAATGAAAAACTGTTTTTT,CSAGYNEKLFF